This TCR beta chain was sequenced in a study of shared clonotypes between healthy human individuals. Study-level results: Only a few donors were included, so the genetic and exposure-history diversity represented was limited.

This CDR3 region has 11 residues. Per germline, CDR1 SGHRS and CDR2 YFSETQ. Details on this clone: Its antigen is as yet unknown.

Data came from immunoSEQ multiplex PCR; TCRdb stores just in-frame clones and leaves some out. The sample lists about 2.5 million clones, just under 95% occurring once. The sequencing sample was made of naive CD4+ T cells from PBMCs. Noted subset: CD45RA+ positively selected. This chain joins TRBV5-1 and TRBJ2-5; D ambiguous. The assigned J gene may be wrong: the sequence end matches TRBJ2-7 better. The receptor was isolated from a man younger than 35 in good health. Some clones in this sample may be carry-over from other donors' samples. The CDR3 reads CASSLLDEQYF. CDR3 in DNA: TGCGCCAGCAGCTTGCTTGACGAGCAGTACTTC.